Following are 23 T cell receptor beta chains from one sample sequenced in a study of T cell repertoires in cytomegalovirus infection. These receptors' antigens are unknown. In TCRdb, the reads were re-called with MiXCR into one record per CDR3 protein. The sample consists of around 750,000 distinct CDR3 sequences, about 31% of them appearing once. Sequences were derived from cultured CD8+ T cells from PBMCs, sampled from culture after CMV antigen stimulation. The receptors shown here come from a human donor in good health (CMV status not recorded). Some clones in this sample may be carry-over from other donors' samples.

In this sample, this clonotype turned up a few times. This sequence joins TRBV6-1 and TRBJ1-5; D is unresolved. This CDR3 contains 14 residues. V was clipped by 5 bases and J by 3 bases, with 11 bases between them. CDR1 is MNHNS and CDR2 is SASEGT in the germline V gene. CDR3 nucleotide sequence: TGTGCCAGCAGTTATTCTGAAACCAATCAGCCCCAGCATTTT. Its protein is CASSYSETNQPQHF.

This clonotype was found once. The germline gene is not matched at one end of the junction; a read error may be the cause. J is TRBJ2-7 and V is TRBV7-6; D possibly matches TRBD1 or TRBD2 (5 bases each). The length of the CDR3 is 14 residues. CDR1 is SGHVS and CDR2 is FNYEAQ in the germline V gene. The CDR3 here is CASSPRGQSYEQHF. The CDR3 DNA reads as TGTGCCAGCAGCCCCCGGGGCCAATCCTACGAGCAGCACTTC.

This clonotype was counted only a few times. V is TRBV7-9 and J is TRBJ2-1; TRBD2 matches 14 bases. Germline V lookup: CDR1 SEHNR, CDR2 FQNEAQ (reference sequence). The CDR3 runs 17 residues. V lost 5 bases and J lost 7; bases outside the gene matches: 10. The CDR3 coding sequence is TGTGCCAGCAGCGCCGGGACTAGCGGGGGCTCCAGGAATGAGCAGTTCTTC. This gives the protein CASSAGTSGGSRNEQFF.

Ten or more counts support this clonotype. The J gene is TRBJ1-6, the V gene TRBV7-2; D is unresolved. V dropped 5 bases and J dropped 10 bases, with 21 bases sitting between them. CDR1 and CDR2 from the germline V gene are SGHTA and FQGNSA. The CDR3 contains 16 residues. CDR3 nucleotides: TGTGCCAGCAGCCCCCAGAGAACCCAGACCGGGTCACCCCTCCACTTT. As protein: CASSPQRTQTGSPLHF.

This clonotype has only a few counts. The gene calls are TRBV6-1 and TRBJ2-1; D tentatively reads TRBD1 or TRBD2 (5 bases each). CDR1 is MNHNS and CDR2 is SASEGT in the germline V gene. The CDR3 contains 14 residues. Trimming took off 8 bases at V and 0 bases at J, with 11 bases between the two ends. CDR3 sequence (DNA): TGTGCCAGCGGGGGACCCGACTCCTACAATGAGCAGTTCTTC. As protein: CASGGPDSYNEQFF.

This sequence joins TRBV6-6 and TRBJ2-5; D is undetermined. CDR3 length: 14 amino acids. CDR1 MNHNY and CDR2 SVGAGI come from the germline V gene (reference sequence). Trimming took off 2 bases at V and 1 base at J, with 8 bases between the two ends. This CDR3 reads CASSYMRFQETQYF. DNA of the CDR3: TGTGCCAGCAGTTACATGCGGTTCCAAGAGACCCAGTACTTC.

This clonotype was detected only a few times. V usage is TRBV7-2 and J usage is TRBJ2-7, with D possibly TRBD2 on 6 matching bases. V lost 5 bases and J 4 bases, leaving 12 bases between the germline ends. CDR1 is SGHTA and CDR2 is FQGNSA in the germline V gene. CDR3 length equals 13 residues. CDR3 bases: TGTGCCAGCAGCGTCTCCAGCGGGTACGAGCAGTACGTC. Translated: CASSVSSGYEQYV.

This clonotype was observed a handful of times. The chain couples TRBV5-1 to TRBJ2-1, with TRBD1 matching over 8 bases. CDR1 and CDR2 (germline): SGHRS, YFSETQ. V shed 5 bases, J shed 3 bases, and the junction held 13 bases outside the gene matches. The length of the CDR3 is 17 residues. DNA of the CDR3: TGCGCCAGCAGTTACCTCGACAGGGGAGCTTACTACAATGAGCAGTTCTTC. Translating gives CASSYLDRGAYYNEQFF.

This clonotype was recorded many times. The gene calls are TRBV6-6 and TRBJ1-2; D gene uncertain. Germline loops: CDR1 MNHNY, CDR2 SVGAGI (reference sequence). V was shortened by 8 bases and J by 8 bases, with 9 bases between the two germline ends. The CDR3 contains 10 residues. CDR3 region: CASRDGGYTF. Written as DNA, the CDR3 is TGTGCCAGCCGCGACGGCGGCTACACCTTC.

V usage is TRBV7-9 and J usage is TRBJ2-3; D is ambiguous. Per the germline V gene, CDR1 is SEHNR and CDR2 is FQNEAQ (reference sequence). The CDR3 loop spans 11 amino acids. V gave up 2 bases and J gave up 10 bases, with 7 bases separating them. Written as DNA, the CDR3 is TGTGCCAGCAGCTTATGGGATCCGCAGTATTTT. It yields the protein CASSLWDPQYF.

This clonotype was counted only a few times. The rearrangement links TRBV2 to TRBJ2-7; perhaps D is TRBD1 or TRBD2 (5 bases each). The CDR3 covers 14 residues. Germline V gene lookup returns CDR1 SNHLY and CDR2 FYNNEI. CDR3: CASSHRDGSLEQYV. The CDR3 nucleotides are TGTGCCAGCAGTCACCGGGACGGAAGTCTCGAGCAGTACGTT.

The chain joins TRBV7-2 to TRBJ2-5; 9 bases are shared with TRBD2. The length of the CDR3 is 16 residues. CDR1 is SGHTA and CDR2 is FQGNSA in the germline V gene. The CDR3 region has the DNA TGTGTCAACAGCTTAGCGGGAGTAGCGGCTCAAGAGACCCAGTACTTC. This gives the protein CVNSLAGVAAQETQYF.

This chain joins TRBV6-6 and TRBJ2-3, with 7 bases identical to TRBD2. The CDR3 runs to 16 residues. J was trimmed by 4 bases and V by 0 bases; bases with no gene match: 7. Germline V gene sequence: CDR1 MNHNY, CDR2 SVGAGI (reference sequence). CDR3 in amino acids: CASSYSRTRDPDTQYF. CDR3 nucleotide sequence: TGTGCCAGCAGTTACTCGAGGACTAGAGACCCAGATACGCAGTATTTT.

This clonotype came up a few times. The chain uses TRBV27 and TRBJ1-2; TRBD1 matches 8 bases. V was clipped by 7 bases and J by 7 bases; unmatched bases: 8. Germline CDR1 reads MNHEY; CDR2 reads SMNVEV (reference sequence). The CDR3 totals 13 residues. CDR3 nucleotide sequence: TGTGCCAGCAAAAGCCAGGGGGCGCGTGGCTACACCTTC. This codes for CASKSQGARGYTF.

This chain uses TRBV14 with TRBJ2-5; TRBD2 matches 7 bases. The CDR3 totals 16 residues. Germline loops: CDR1 SGHDN, CDR2 FVKESK. V was clipped by 4 bases and J by 9 bases; unmatched bases: 17. CDR3 loop: CASSPRLAPSIAAQYF. CDR3 in DNA: TGTGCCAGCAGCCCGAGACTAGCCCCCTCAATCGCGGCCCAGTACTTC.

The chain carries TRBV20-1 and TRBJ2-3; weak D call: TRBD2 (5 bases). Germline V gene lookup returns CDR1 DFQATT and CDR2 SNEGSKA (reference sequence). The CDR3 contains 11 residues. V lost 3 bases, J lost 11 bases, and 12 bases lay in between. In DNA form, the CDR3 reads TGCAGTGCTAGCCCCACTAGTGGGCAGTATTTT. Protein: CSASPTSGQYF.

The chain carries TRBV6-5 and TRBJ1-6, with 7 positions matching TRBD1. The trim removed 2 bases at V and 0 bases at J, leaving 13 bases unmatched. Germline V gene sequence: CDR1 MNHEY, CDR2 SVGAGI. This CDR3 spans 20 amino acids. CDR3: CASSYIQGPLVGSYNSPLHF. In nucleotides, the CDR3 is TGTGCCAGCAGTTACATACAGGGGCCTTTGGTGGGCTCCTATAATTCACCCCTCCACTTT.

This clonotype was detected only a few times. The rearrangement uses TRBV7-9 and TRBJ2-3; no definite D call. V was clipped by 5 bases and J by 3 bases, with 18 bases between them. Germline-derived CDR1 and CDR2 are SEHNR and FQNEAQ (reference sequence). The CDR3 consists of 16 residues. CDR3 in amino acids: CASSPLVTSSTDTQYF. The CDR3 nucleotides read TGTGCCAGCAGCCCTCTCGTGACGAGTAGTACAGATACGCAGTATTTT.

This chain links TRBV6-1 with TRBJ2-4; 7 nucleotides line up with TRBD1. With V trimmed by 6 bases and J by 7 bases, 6 bases remained unmatched. Germline V CDR1 and CDR2: MNHNS, SASEGT. The CDR3 has 13 residues. The CDR3 sequence is CASRLQGSNIQYF. The CDR3 DNA reads as TGTGCCAGCAGACTACAGGGGAGCAACATTCAGTACTTC.

This clonotype was found a few times. The V call is TRBV15, the J call TRBJ1-6; 7 bases are shared with TRBD1. CDR1 and CDR2 (germline): LNHNV, YYDKDF (reference sequence). The CDR3 contains 16 residues. With V trimmed by 2 bases and J by 4 bases, 5 bases remained unmatched. The CDR3 is CATSRTRTGYNSPLHF. In DNA form, the CDR3 reads TGTGCCACCAGCAGAACTCGGACAGGTTATAATTCACCCCTCCACTTT.

This clonotype was counted at least ten times. V is TRBV7-6 and J is TRBJ2-1; TRBD1 matches 10 bases. V lost 5 bases and J lost 0; bases outside the gene matches: 16. The CDR3 contains 20 residues. Germline V gene lookup returns CDR1 SGHVS and CDR2 FNYEAQ. In DNA form, the CDR3 reads TGTGCCAGCAGCATCCTCGGGACAGGGGAGGACAGGGGCTCCTACAATGAGCAGTTCTTC. Protein sequence: CASSILGTGEDRGSYNEQFF.

In its sample, this clonotype was seen once. The gene calls are TRBV14 and TRBJ2-1, with D unclear. The CDR3 sequence is 18 residues long. Trimming cost V 1 base and J 8 bases, with 24 bases left between them. The V gene's germline CDR1 is SGHDN and CDR2 FVKESK. The CDR3: CASSQAGIGRPFRDEQFF. In nucleotides, the CDR3 is TGTGCCAGCAGCCAAGCTGGTATAGGGCGACCGTTCCGCGATGAGCAGTTCTTC.

At least ten counts were recorded for this clonotype. This chain connects TRBV7-8 to TRBJ2-7; D remains unclear. Germline V lookup: CDR1 SGHVS, CDR2 FQNEAQ. V gave up 5 bases and J gave up 7 bases, with 15 bases separating them. This CDR3 has 13 amino acids. The DNA for the CDR3 is TGTGCCAGCAGCCCCGAGGTTTGGGGAGAGCAGTACGTC. It is translated as CASSPEVWGEQYV.